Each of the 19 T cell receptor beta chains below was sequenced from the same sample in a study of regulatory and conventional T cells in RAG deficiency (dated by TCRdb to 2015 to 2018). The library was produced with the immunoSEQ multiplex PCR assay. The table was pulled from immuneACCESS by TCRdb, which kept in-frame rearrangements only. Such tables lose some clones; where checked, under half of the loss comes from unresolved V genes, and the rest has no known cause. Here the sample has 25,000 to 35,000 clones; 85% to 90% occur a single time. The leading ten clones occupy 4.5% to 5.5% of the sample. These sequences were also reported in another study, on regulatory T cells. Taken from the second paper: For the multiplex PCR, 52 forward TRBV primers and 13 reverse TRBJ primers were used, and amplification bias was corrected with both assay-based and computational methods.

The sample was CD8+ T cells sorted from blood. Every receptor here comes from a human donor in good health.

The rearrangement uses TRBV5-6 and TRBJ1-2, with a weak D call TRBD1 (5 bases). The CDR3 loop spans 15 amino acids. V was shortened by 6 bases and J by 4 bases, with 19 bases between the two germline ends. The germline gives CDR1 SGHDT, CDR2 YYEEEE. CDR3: CASNYRTRGIYGYTF. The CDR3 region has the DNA TGTGCCAGCAACTACAGGACCCGGGGAATCTATGGCTACACCTTC.

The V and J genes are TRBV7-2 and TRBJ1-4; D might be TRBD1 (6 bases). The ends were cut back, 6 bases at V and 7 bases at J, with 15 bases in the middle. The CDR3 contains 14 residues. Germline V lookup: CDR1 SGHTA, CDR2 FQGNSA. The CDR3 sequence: CASSLTGGPEKLFF. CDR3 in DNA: TGTGCCAGCAGTTTGACAGGTGGTCCTGAAAAACTGTTTTTT.

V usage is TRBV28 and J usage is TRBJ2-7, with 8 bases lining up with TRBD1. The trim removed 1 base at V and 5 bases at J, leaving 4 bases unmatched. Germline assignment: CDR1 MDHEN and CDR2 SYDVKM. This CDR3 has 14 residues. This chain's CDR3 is CASSLFDRGNEQYF. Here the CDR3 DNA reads TGTGCCAGCAGTTTATTCGACAGGGGCAACGAGCAGTACTTC.

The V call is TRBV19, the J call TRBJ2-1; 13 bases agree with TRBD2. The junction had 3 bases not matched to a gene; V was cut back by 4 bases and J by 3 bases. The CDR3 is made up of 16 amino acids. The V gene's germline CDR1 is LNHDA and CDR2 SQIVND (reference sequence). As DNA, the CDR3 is TGTGCCAGTAGTACGACTAGCGGGAGGATCTACAATGAGCAGTTCTTC. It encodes CASSTTSGRIYNEQFF.

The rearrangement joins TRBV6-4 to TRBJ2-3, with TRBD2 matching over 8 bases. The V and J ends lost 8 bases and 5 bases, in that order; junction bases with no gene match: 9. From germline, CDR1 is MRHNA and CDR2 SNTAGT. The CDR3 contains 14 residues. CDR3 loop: CASPAGVRVDTQYF. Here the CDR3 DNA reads TGTGCCAGCCCAGCGGGAGTTAGGGTAGATACGCAGTATTTT.

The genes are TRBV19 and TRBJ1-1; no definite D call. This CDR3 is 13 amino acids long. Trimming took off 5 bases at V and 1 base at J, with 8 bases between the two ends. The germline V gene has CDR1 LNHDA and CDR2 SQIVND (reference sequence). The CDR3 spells CASSPKGNTEAFF. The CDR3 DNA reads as TGTGCCAGTAGTCCGAAGGGGAACACTGAAGCTTTCTTT.

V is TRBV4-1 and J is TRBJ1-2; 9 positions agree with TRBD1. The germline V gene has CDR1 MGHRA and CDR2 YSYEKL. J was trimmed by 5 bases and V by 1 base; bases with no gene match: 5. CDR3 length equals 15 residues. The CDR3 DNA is TGCGCCAGCAGCCAAGCTGGGGGACAGGGTTATGGCTACACCTTC. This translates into CASSQAGGQGYGYTF.

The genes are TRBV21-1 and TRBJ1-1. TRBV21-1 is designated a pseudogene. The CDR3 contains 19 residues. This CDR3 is CASSPKKEGPWVLNTEAFF. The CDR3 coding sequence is TGTGCCAGCAGCCCCAAAAAGGAGGGTCCCTGGGTACTGAACACTGAAGCTTTCTTT.

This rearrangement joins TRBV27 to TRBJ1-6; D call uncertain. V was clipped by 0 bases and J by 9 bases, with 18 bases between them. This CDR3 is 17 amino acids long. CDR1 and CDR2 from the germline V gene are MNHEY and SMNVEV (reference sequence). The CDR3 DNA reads TGTGCCAGCAGTTTATCGGCCGCCCGGGCCCCCAGTTCACCCCTCCACTTT. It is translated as CASSLSAARAPSSPLHF.

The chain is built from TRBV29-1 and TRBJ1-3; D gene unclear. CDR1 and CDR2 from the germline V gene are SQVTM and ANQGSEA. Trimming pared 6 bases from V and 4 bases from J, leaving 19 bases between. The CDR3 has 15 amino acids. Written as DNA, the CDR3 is TGCAGCGTGATCCTGAGCGGTCGATCAGGAAACACCATATATTTT. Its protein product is CSVILSGRSGNTIYF.

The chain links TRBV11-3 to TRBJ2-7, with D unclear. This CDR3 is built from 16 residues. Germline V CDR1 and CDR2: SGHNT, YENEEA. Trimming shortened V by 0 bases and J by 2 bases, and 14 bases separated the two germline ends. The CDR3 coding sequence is TGTGCCAGCAGCTTAGATACGCCTAGTCTCCCCTACGAGCAGTACTTC. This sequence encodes CASSLDTPSLPYEQYF. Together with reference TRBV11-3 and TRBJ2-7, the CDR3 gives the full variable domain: EAGVVQSPRYKIIEKKQPVAFWCNPISGHNTLYWYLQNLGQGPELLIRYENEEAVDDSQLPKDRFSAERLKGVDSTLKIQPAELGDSAVYLCASSLDTPSLPYEQYFGPGTRLTVT.

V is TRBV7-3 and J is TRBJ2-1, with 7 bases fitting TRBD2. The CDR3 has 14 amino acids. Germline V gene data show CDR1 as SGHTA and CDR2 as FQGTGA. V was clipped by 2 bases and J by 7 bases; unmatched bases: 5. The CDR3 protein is CASSLSGGYNEQFF. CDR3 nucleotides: TGTGCCAGCAGCTTATCCGGGGGGTATAATGAGCAGTTCTTC. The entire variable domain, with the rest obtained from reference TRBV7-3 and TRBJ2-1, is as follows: GAGVSQTPSNKVTEKGKYVELRCDPISGHTALYWYRQSLGQGPEFLIYFQGTGAADDSGLPNDRFFAVRPEGSVSTLKIQRTERGDSAVYLCASSLSGGYNEQFFGPGTRLTVL.

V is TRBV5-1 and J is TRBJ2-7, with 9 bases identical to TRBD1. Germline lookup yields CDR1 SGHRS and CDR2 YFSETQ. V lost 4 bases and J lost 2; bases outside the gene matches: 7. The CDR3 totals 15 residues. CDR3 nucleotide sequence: TGCGCCAGCAGCAATATGACAGGGGGGACCTACGAGCAGTACTTC. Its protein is CASSNMTGGTYEQYF.

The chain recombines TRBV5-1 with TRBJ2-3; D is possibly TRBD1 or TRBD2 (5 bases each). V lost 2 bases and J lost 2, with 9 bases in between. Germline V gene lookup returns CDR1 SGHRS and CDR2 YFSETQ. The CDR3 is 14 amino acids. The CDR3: CASSFGAPTDTQYF. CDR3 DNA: TGCGCCAGCAGCTTCGGGGCCCCCACAGATACGCAGTATTTT.

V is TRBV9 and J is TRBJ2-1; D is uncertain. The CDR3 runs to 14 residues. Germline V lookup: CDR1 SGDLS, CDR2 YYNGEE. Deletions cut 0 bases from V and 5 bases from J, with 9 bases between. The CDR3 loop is CASSVARRDNEQFF. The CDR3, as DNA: TGTGCCAGCAGCGTAGCCAGGCGTGACAATGAGCAGTTCTTC.

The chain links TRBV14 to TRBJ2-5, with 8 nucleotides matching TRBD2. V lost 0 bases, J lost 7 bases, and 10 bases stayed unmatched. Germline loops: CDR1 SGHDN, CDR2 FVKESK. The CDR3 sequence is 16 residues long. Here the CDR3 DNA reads TGTGCCAGCAGCCAAGATCCGACGGGAGGGTTGGGGACCCAGTACTTC. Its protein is CASSQDPTGGLGTQYF.

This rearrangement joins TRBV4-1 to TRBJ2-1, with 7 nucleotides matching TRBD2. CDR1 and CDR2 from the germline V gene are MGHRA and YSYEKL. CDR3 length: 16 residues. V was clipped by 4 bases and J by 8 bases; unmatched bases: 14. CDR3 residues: CASSLGPGLSVDEQFF. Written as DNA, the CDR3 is TGCGCCAGCAGCCTTGGGCCGGGACTATCGGTCGATGAGCAGTTCTTC.

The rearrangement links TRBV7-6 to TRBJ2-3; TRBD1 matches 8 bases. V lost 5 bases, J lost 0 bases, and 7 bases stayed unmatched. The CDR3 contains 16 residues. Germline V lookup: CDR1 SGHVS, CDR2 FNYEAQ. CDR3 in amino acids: CASSPETGDSTDTQYF. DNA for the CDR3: TGTGCCAGCAGCCCCGAGACAGGGGATAGCACAGATACGCAGTATTTT. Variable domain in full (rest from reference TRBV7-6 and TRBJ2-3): GAGVSQSPRYKVTKRGQDVALRCDPISGHVSLYWYRQALGQGPEFLTYFNYEAQQDKSGLPNDRFSAERPEGSISTLTIQRTEQRDSAMYRCASSPETGDSTDTQYFGPGTRLTVL.

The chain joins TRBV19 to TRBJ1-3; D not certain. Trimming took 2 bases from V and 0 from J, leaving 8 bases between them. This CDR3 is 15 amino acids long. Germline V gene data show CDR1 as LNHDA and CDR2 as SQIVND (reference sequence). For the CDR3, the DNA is TGTGCCAGTAGTATATCGGACGGCTCTGGAAACACCATATATTTT. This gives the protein CASSISDGSGNTIYF.